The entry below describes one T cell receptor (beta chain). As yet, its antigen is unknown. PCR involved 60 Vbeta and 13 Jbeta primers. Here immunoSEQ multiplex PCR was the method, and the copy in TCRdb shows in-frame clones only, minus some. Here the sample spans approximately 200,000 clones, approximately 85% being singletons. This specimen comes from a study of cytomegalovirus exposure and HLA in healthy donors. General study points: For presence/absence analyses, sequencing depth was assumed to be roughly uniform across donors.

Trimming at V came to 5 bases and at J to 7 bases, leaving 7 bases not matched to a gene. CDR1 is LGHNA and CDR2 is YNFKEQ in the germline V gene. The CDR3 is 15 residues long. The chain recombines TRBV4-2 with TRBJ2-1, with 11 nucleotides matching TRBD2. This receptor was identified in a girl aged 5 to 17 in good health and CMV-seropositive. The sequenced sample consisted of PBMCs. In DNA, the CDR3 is TGTGCCAGCAGCTCAGATAGCGGGGGGGTAAATGAGCAGTTCTTC. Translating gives CASSSDSGGVNEQFF.